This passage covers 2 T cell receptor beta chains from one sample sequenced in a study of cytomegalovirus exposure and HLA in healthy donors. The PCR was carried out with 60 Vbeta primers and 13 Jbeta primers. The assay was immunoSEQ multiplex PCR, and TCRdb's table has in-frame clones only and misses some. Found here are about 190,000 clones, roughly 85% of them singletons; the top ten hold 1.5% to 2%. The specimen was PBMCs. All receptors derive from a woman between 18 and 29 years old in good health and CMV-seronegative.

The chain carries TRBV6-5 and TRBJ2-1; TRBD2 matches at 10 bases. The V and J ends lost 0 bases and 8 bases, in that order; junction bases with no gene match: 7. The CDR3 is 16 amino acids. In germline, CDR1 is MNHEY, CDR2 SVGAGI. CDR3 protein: CASSYSSASGSYEQFF. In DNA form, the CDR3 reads TGTGCCAGCAGTTACTCGTCGGCTAGCGGGAGCTATGAGCAGTTCTTC.

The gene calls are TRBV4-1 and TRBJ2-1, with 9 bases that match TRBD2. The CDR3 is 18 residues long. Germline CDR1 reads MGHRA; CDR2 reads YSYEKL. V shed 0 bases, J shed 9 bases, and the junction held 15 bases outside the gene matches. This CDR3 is CASSQEGWREGAQGEQFF. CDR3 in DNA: TGCGCCAGCAGCCAAGAGGGTTGGCGGGAGGGAGCTCAGGGTGAGCAGTTCTTC.